This T cell receptor (beta chain) was sequenced for a study of T cells in Graves' hyperthyroidism and ophthalmopathy. Trimming removed 4 bases at V and 5 bases at J, with 20 bases between. CDR1 DFQATT and CDR2 SNEGSKA come from the germline V gene (reference sequence). CDR3 size: 15 residues. RNA transcripts served as the template for amplifying TCR beta CDR3 regions. Researchers ran a first-round RT-PCR on the TCR CDR3 using the HTBI primer set. TCRdb ran MiXCR on the multiplex PCR reads and lists one entry per CDR3 protein. The profile shows fewer than 850,000 distinct CDR3 sequences, roughly a sixth of them singletons.

The TCR was taken from a man aged 50-59 years with Graves' hyperthyroidism. Sequencing input: blood. This rearrangement joins TRBV20-1 to TRBJ1-2; D may be TRBD1 (6 bases). CDR3 nucleotides: TGCAGTGCTATAGGACAGCAGGGAGAACTGTATGGCTACACCTTC. Translation: CSAIGQQGELYGYTF.